Sequencing of this TCR beta chain was carried out in a study of cytomegalovirus exposure and HLA in healthy donors. The PCR employed 60 Vbeta primers together with 13 Jbeta primers. The method was immunoSEQ multiplex PCR; TCRdb's version includes in-frame clones alone and lacks a portion of them. Of about 160,000 clones in the sample, 82% were seen once. The CDR3 runs 12 residues. V lost 3 bases and J 2 bases, leaving 4 bases between the germline ends. Germline V CDR1 and CDR2: WNHNN, SYGVQD (reference sequence). This clonotype originated in a male donor in good health and CMV-seropositive. Sequencing was performed on PBMCs. V and J are TRBV10-1 and TRBJ1-2; no clear D gene. The CDR3 sequence: CASSDGNYGYTF. The CDR3 nucleotides read TGCGCCAGCAGTGATGGCAACTATGGCTACACCTTC.